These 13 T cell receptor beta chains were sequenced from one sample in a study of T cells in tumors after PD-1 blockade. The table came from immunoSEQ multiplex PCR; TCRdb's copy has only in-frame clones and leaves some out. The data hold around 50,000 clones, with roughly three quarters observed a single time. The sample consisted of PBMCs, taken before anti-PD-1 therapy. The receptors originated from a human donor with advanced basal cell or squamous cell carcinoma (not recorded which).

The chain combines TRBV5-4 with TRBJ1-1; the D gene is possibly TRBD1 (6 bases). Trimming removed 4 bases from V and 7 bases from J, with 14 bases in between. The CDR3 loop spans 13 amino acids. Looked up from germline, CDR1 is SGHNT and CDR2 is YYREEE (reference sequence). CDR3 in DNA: TGTGCCAGCAGCGCGACAAGGGGGATTGAAGCTTTCTTT. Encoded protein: CASSATRGIEAFF.

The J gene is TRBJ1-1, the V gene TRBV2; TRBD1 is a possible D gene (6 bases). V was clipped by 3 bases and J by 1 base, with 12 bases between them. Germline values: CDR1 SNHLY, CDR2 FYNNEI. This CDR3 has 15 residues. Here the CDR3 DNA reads TGTGCCAGCAGTGAGTCGGCAGGGGCGAACACTGAAGCTTTCTTT. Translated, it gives CASSESAGANTEAFF.

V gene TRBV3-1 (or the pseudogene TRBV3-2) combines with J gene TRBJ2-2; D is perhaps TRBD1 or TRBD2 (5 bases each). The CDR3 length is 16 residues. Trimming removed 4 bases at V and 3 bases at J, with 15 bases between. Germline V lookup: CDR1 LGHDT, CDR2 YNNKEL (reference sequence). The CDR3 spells CASSRATGPDTGELFF. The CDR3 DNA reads TGTGCCAGCAGCCGGGCCACGGGGCCGGACACCGGGGAGCTGTTTTTT.

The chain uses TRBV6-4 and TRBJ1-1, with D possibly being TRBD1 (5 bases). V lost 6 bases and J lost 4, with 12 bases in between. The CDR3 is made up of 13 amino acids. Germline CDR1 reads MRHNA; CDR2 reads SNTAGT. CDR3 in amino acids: CASSQGWGTEAFF. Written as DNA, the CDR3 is TGTGCCAGCAGCCAGGGATGGGGCACTGAAGCTTTCTTT.

CDR3 region: CASSFGTDEQYF. CDR3 nucleotide sequence: TGTGCCAGCAGTTTCGGGACAGATGAGCAGTACTTC. The chain has TRBV6-5 and TRBJ2-7, with 7 bases fitting TRBD1. The CDR3 totals 12 residues. Per germline, CDR1 MNHEY and CDR2 SVGAGI. With V trimmed by 4 bases and J by 7 bases, 4 bases remained unmatched.

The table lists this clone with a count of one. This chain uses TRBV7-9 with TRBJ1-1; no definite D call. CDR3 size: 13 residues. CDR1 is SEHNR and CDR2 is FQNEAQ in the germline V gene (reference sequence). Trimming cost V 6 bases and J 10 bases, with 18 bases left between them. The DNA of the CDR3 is TGTGCCAGCAGAGGGAGGGCGGTGCCAGGAGCTTTCTTT. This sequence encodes CASRGRAVPGAFF.

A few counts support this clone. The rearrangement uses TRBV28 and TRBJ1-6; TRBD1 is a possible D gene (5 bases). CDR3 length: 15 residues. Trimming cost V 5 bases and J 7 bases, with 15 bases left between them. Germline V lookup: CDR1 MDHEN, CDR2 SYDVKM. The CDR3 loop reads CASSRVGTQNSPLHF. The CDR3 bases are TGTGCCAGCAGTCGAGTTGGGACTCAAAATTCACCCCTCCACTTT.

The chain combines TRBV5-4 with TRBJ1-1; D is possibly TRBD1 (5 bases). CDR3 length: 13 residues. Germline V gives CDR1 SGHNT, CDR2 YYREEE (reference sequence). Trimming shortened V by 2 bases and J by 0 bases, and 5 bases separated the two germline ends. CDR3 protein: CASSFRVNTEAFF. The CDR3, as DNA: TGTGCCAGCAGCTTCAGGGTGAACACTGAAGCTTTCTTT.

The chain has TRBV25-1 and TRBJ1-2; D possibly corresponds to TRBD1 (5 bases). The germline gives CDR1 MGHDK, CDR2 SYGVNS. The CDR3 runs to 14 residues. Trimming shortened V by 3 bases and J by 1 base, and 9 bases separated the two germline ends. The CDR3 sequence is CASSDRAYNYGYTF. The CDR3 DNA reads TGTGCCAGCAGTGACAGGGCTTATAACTATGGCTACACCTTC.

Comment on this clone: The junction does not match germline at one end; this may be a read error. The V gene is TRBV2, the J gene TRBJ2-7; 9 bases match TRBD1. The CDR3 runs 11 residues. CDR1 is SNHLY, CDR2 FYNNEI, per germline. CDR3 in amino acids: CASSQQGAADF. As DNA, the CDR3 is TGTGCCAGCAGTCAACAGGGGGCAGCGGACTTC.

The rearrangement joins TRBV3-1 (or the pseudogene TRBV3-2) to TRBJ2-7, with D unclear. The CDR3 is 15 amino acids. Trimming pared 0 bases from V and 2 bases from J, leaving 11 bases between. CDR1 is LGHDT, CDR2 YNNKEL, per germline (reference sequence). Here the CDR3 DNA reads TGTGCCAGCAGCCAAGACTGGGCCGGAACCTACGAGCAGTACTTC. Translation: CASSQDWAGTYEQYF.

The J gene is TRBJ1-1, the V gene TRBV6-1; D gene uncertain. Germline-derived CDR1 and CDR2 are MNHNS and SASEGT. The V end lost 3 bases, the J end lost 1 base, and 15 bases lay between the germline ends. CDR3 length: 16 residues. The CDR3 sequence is CASSEDPGVKNTEAFF. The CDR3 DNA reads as TGTGCCAGCAGTGAGGACCCGGGTGTCAAGAACACTGAAGCTTTCTTT.

CDR3 bases: TGCGCCAGCAGTCTGGCCCAATTAGCGGGAGTTAATCTGTTCTTC. This gives the protein CASSLAQLAGVNLFF. The chain uses TRBV5-1 and TRBJ2-1; 9 bases match TRBD2. Losses at the gene ends were 5 bases for V and 15 bases for J; bases not matched to a gene: 18. CDR1 and CDR2 from the germline V gene are SGHRS and YFSETQ. The CDR3 has 15 amino acids.